Included here is one TCR beta chain sequence, with context. The target antigen is unknown. V was trimmed by 11 bases and J by 7 bases, leaving 24 bases between them. The CDR3 runs 14 residues. The germline V gene has CDR1 MNHEY and CDR2 SVGAGI. The data were produced by immunoSEQ multiplex PCR, yet TCRdb's version contains in-frame clones alone and is incomplete. The sample consists of over 100,000 clones, approximately 90% of them appearing once. The data originate from a study of T cell responses to AZD1222 COVID-19 vaccine. Study-wide results and limits: Clonal diversity may have been underestimated, and the donors were mostly white British, with more females than males. Just 6 or 7 people given AZD1222 tested seropositive at baseline. Repertoires were obtained solely post-peak T cell response.

The origin of this receptor is an adult in good health. The chain combines TRBV6-5 with TRBJ2-7; a possible D gene is TRBD2 (6 bases). This specimen was peripheral blood, taken on day 0 of AZD1222 vaccination. CDR3 nucleotides: TGTGCCGCCGGGGGTGGGCCCCTGCCTTGGGAGCAGTACTTC. Protein product: CAAGGGPLPWEQYF.